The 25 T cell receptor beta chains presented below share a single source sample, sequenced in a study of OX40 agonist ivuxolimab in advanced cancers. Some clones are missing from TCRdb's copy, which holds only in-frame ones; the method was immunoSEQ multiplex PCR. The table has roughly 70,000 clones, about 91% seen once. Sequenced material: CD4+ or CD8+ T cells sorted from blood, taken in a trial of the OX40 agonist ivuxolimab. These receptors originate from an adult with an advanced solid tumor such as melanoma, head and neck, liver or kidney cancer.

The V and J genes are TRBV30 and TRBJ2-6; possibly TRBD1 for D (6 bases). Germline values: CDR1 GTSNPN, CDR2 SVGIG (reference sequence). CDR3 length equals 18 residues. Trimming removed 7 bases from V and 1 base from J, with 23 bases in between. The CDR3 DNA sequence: TGTGCCTCATTTGACAGGCCCCCTCCCGATTCTGGGGCCAACGTCCTGACTTTC. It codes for CASFDRPPPDSGANVLTF.

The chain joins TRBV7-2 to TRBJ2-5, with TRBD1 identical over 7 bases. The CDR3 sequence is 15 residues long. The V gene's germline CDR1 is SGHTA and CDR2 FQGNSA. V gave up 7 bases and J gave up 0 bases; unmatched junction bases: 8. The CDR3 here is CASTNGQDYQETQYF. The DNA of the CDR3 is TGTGCCAGCACCAACGGACAGGACTACCAAGAGACCCAGTACTTC.

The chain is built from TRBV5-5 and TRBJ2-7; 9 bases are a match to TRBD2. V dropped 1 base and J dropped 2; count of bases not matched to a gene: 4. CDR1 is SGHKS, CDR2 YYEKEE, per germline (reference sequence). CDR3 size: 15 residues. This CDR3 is CASSLFAGGPYEQYF. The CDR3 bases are TGTGCCAGCAGCTTGTTTGCGGGAGGGCCCTACGAGCAGTACTTC.

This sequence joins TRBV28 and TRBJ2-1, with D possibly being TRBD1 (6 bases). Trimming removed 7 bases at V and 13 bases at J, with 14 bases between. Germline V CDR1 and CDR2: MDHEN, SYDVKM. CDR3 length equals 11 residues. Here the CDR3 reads CASTSVDRQFF. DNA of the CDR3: TGTGCCAGCACCTCAGTGGACAGACAGTTCTTC.

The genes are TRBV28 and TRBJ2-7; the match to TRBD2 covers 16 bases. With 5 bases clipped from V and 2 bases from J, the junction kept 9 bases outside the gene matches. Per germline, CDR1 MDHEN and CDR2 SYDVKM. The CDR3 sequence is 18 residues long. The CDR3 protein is CASSPMGLAGGLTYEQYF. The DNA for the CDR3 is TGTGCCAGCAGTCCGATGGGACTAGCGGGAGGGCTCACCTACGAGCAGTACTTC.

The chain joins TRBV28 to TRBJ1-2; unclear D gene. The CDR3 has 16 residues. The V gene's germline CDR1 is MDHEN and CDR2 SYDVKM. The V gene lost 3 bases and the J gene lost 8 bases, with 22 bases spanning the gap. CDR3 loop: CASSFPAQYSWEGYTF. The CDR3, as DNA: TGTGCCAGCAGTTTTCCCGCCCAATATTCATGGGAAGGCTACACCTTC.

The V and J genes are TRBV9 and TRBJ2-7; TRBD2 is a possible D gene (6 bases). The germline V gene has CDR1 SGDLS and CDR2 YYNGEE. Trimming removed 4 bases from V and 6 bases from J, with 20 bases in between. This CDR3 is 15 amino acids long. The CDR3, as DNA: TGTGCCAGCAGCCCTCGGGGACTCCCCGAACCCGAGCAGTACTTC. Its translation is CASSPRGLPEPEQYF.

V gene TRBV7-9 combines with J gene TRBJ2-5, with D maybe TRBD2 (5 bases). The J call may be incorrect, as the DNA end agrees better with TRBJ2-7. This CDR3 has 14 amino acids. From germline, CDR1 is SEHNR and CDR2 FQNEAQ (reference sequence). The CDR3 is CASSPGIYSYEQYF. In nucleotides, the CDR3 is TGTGCCAGCAGTCCGGGAATATATAGTTACGAGCAGTACTTC.

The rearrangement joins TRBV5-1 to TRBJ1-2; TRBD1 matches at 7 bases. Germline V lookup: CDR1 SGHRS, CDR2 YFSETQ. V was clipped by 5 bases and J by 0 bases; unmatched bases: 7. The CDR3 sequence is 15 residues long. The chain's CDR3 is CASRRDSSANYGYTF. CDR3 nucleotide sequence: TGCGCCAGCAGGCGGGACAGCTCAGCTAACTATGGCTACACCTTC.

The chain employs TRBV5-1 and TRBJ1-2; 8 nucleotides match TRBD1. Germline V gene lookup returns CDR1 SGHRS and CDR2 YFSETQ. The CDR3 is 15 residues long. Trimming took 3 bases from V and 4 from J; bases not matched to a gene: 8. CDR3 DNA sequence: TGCGCCAGCAGCTCAGCCGACAGGGGTGTCTATGGCTACACCTTC. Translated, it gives CASSSADRGVYGYTF.

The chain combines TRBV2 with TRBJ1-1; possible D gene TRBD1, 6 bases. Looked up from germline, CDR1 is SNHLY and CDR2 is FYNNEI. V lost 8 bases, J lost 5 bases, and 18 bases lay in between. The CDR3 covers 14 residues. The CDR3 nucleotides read TGTGCCAGCGATGTAGGGGGAATAATGACTGAAGCTTTCTTT. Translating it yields CASDVGGIMTEAFF.

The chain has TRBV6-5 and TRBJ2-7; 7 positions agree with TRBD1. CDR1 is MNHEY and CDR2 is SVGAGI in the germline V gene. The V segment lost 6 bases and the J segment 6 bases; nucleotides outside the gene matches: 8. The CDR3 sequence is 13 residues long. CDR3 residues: CASSLEQGTEQYF. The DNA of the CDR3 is TGTGCCAGCAGCCTCGAACAGGGGACCGAGCAGTACTTC.

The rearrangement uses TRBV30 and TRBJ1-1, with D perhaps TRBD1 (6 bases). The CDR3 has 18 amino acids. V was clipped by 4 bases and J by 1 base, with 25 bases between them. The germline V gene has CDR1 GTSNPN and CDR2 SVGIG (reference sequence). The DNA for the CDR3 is TGTGCCTGGAAGGGGACCGAGTGGGGGGCCGGAGAGAACACTGAAGCTTTCTTT. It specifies CAWKGTEWGAGENTEAFF.

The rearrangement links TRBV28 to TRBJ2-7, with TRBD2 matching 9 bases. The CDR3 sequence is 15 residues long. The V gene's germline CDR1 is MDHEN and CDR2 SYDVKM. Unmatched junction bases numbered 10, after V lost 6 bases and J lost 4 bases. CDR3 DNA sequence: TGTGCCAGCAGCATGCCAGCGGGAGGCAGATACGAGCAGTACTTC. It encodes CASSMPAGGRYEQYF.

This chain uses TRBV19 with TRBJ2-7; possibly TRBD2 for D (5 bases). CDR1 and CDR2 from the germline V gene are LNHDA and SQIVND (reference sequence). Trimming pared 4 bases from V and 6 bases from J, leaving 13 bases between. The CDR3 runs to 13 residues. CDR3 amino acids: CASSNGVGREQYF. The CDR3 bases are TGTGCCAGTAGTAACGGGGTCGGCCGCGAGCAGTACTTC.

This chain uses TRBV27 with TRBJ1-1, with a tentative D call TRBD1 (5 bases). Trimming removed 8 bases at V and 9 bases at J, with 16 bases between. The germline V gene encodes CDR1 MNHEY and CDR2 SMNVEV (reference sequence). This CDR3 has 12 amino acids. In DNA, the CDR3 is TGTGCCAGCTCCCCCGGGGCGGGGAAAGCTTTCTTT. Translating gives CASSPGAGKAFF.

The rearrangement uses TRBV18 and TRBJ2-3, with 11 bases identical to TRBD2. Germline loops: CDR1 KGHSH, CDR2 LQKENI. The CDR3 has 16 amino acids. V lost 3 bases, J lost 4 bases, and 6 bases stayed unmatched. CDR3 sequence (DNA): TGTGCCAGCTCACCGCTCCTAGCGGGAGGCCCAGATACGCAGTATTTT. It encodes CASSPLLAGGPDTQYF.

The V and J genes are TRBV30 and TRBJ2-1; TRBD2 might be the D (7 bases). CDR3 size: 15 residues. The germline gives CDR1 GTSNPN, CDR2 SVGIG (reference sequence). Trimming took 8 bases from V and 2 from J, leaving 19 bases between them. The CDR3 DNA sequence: TGTGCCCCTTTGTCGGGGGGCCGTGCCTACAATGAGCAGTTCTTC. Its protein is CAPLSGGRAYNEQFF.

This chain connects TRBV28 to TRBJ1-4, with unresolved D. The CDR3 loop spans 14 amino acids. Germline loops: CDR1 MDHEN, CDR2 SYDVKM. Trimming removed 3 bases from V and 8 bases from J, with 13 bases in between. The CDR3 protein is CASSLTSHREKLFF. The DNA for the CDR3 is TGTGCCAGCAGTTTGACCTCACACCGGGAAAAACTGTTTTTT.

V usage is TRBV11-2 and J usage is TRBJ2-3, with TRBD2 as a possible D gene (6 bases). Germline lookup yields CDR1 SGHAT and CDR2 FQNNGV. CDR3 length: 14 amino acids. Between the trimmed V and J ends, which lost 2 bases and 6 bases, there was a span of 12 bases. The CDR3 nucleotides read TGTGCCAGCAGCTTATCGGAGGGGCAGGATACGCAGTATTTT. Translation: CASSLSEGQDTQYF.

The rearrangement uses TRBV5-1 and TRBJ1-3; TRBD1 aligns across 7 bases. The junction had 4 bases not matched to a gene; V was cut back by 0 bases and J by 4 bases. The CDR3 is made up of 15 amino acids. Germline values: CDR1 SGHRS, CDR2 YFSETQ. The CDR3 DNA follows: TGCGCCAGCAGCTTGGCGACAGGGCAGGGAAACACCATATATTTT. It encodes CASSLATGQGNTIYF.

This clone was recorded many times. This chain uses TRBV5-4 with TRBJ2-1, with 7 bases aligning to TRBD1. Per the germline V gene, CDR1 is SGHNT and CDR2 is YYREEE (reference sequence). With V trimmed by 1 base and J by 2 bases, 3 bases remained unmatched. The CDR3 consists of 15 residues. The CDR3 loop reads CASSLLGTAYNEQFF. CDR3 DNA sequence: TGTGCCAGCAGCTTGCTCGGGACAGCCTACAATGAGCAGTTCTTC. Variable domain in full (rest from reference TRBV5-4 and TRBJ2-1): ETGVTQSPTHLIKTRGQQVTLRCSSQSGHNTVSWYQQALGQGPQFIFQYYREEENGRGNFPPRFSGLQFPNYSSELNVNALELDDSALYLCASSLLGTAYNEQFFGPGTRLTVL.

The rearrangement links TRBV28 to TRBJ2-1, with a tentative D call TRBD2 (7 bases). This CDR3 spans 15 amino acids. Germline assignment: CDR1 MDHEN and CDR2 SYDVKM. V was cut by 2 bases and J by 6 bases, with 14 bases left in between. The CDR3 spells CASSLTGGRSNEQFF. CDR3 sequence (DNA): TGTGCCAGCAGTTTAACCGGGGGGCGTAGCAATGAGCAGTTCTTC.

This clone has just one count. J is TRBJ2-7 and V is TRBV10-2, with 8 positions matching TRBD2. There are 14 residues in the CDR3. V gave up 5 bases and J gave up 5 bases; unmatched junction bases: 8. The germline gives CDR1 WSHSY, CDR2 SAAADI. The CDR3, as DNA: TGCGCCAGCAGTTCCGGGAGGGCCTCGGACGAGCAGTACTTC. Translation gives CASSSGRASDEQYF.

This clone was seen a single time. DNA of the CDR3: TGTGCCAGCAGCTTAAACTCCCCAGCTACGCAGTATTTT. Its translation is CASSLNSPATQYF. V and J are TRBV11-1 and TRBJ2-3, with D hard to call. Germline V gene lookup returns CDR1 SGHAT and CDR2 FQDESV (reference sequence). CDR3 length: 13 amino acids. Trimming left V 2 bases short and J 8 bases short, with 11 bases between.